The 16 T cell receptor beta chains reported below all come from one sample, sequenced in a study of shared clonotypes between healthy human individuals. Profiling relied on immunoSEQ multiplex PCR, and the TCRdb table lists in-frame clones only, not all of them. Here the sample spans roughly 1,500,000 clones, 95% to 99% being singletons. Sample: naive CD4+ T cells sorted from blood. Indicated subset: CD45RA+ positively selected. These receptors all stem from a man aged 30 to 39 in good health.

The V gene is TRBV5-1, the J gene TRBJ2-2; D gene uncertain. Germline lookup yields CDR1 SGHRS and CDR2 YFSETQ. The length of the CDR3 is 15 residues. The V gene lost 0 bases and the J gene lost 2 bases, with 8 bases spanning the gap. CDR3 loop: CASSLGGINTGELFF. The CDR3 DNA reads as TGCGCCAGCAGCTTGGGTGGCATAAACACCGGGGAGCTGTTTTTT.

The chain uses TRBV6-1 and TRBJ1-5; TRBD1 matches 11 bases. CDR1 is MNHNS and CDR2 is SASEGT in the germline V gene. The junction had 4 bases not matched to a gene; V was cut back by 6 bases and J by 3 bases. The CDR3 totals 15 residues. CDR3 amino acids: CASSGQGAYNQPQHF. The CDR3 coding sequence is TGTGCCAGCAGCGGACAGGGGGCGTACAATCAGCCCCAGCATTTT.

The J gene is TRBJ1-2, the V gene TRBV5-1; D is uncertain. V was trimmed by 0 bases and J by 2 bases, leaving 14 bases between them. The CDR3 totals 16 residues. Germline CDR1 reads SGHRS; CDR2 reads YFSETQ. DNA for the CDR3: TGCGCCAGCAGCTTGGGACACGTGGGAGGAAACTATGGCTACACCTTC. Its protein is CASSLGHVGGNYGYTF.

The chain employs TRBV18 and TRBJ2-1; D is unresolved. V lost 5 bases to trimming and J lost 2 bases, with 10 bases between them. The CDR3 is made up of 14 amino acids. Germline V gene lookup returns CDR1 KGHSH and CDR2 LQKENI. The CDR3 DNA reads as TGTGCCAGCTCATTCTCTGGGGCCTACAATGAGCAGTTCTTC. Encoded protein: CASSFSGAYNEQFF.

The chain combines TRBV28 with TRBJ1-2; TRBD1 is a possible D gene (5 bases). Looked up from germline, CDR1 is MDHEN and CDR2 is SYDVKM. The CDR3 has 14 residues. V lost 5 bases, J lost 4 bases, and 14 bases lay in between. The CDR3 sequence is CASSIPRVLYGYTF. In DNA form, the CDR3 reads TGTGCCAGCAGTATCCCCAGGGTTCTCTATGGCTACACCTTC.

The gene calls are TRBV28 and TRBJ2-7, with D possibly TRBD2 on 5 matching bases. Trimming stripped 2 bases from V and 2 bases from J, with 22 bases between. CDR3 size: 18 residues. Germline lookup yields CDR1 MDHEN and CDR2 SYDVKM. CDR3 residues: CASSLIKRVFSEAYEQYF. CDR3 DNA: TGTGCCAGCAGTTTAATCAAAAGGGTTTTCTCGGAGGCCTACGAGCAGTACTTC.

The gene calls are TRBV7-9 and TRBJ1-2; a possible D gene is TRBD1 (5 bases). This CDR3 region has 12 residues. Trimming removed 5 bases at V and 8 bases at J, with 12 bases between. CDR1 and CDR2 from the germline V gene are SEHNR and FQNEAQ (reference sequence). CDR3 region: CASSQPGGGYTF. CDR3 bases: TGTGCCAGCAGCCAACCGGGGGGGGGCTACACCTTC.

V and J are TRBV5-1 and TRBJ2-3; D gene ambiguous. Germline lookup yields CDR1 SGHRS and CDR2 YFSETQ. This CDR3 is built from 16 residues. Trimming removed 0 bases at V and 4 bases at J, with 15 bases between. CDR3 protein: CASSLAADNKADTQYF. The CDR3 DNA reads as TGCGCCAGCAGCTTGGCCGCTGATAACAAGGCAGATACGCAGTATTTT.

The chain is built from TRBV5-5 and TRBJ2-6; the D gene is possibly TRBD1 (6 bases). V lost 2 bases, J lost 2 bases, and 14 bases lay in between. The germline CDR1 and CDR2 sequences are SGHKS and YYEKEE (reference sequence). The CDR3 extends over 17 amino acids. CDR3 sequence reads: CASSLYRDFPGANVLTF. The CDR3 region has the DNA TGTGCCAGCAGCTTATACAGGGATTTCCCTGGGGCCAACGTCCTGACTTTC.

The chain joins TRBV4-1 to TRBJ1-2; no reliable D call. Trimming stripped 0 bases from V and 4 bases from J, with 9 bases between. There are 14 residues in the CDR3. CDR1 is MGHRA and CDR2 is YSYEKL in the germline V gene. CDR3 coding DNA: TGCGCCAGCAGCCAAGATCCGACGGCCTATGGCTACACCTTC. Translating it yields CASSQDPTAYGYTF.

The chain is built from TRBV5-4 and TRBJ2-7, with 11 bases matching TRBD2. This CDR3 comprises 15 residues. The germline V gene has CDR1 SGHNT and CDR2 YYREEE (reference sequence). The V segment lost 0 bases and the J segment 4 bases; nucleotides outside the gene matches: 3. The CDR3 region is CASSLVTSGIYEQYF. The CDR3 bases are TGTGCCAGCAGCTTGGTGACTAGCGGGATTTACGAGCAGTACTTC.

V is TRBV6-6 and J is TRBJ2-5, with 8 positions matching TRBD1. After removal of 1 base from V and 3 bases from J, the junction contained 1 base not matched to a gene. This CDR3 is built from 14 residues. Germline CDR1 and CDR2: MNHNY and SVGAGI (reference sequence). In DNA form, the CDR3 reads TGTGCCAGCAGTTACTTGGACAGGGAAGAGACCCAGTACTTC. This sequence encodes CASSYLDREETQYF.

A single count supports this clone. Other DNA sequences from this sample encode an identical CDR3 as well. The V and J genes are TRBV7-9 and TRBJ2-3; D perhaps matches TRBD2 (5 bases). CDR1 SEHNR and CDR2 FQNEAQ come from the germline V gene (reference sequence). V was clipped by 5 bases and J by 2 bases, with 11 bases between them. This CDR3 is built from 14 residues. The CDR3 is CASSPRELTDTQYF. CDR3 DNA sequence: TGTGCCAGCAGCCCCCGGGAACTCACAGATACGCAGTATTTT.

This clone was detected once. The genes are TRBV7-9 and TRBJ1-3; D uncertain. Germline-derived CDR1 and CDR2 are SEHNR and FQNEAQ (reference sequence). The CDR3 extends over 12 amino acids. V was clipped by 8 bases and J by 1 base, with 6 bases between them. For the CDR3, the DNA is TGTGCCAGCCGCGCTTCTGGAAACACCATATATTTT. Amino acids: CASRASGNTIYF.

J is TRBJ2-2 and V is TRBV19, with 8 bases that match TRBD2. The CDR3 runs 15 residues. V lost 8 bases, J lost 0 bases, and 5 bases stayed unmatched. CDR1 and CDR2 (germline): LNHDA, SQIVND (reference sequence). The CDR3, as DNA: TGTGCCAGTCGACTAGCGCCCGCGAACACCGGGGAGCTGTTTTTT. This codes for CASRLAPANTGELFF.

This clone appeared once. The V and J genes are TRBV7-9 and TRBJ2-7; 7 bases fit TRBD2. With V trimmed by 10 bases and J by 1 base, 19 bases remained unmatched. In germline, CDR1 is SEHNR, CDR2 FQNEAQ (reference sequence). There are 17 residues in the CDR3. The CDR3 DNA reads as TGTGCCACTCAGCGGGACTCGGGGGGTTTCCTGTCCTACGAGCAGTACTTC. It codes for CATQRDSGGFLSYEQYF.